Below, 21 T cell receptor beta chains from the same sample are listed, as sequenced in a study of shared clonotypes between healthy human individuals. The table came from immunoSEQ multiplex PCR; TCRdb's copy has only in-frame clones and leaves some out. The sample lists a few hundred thousand clones; roughly 80% were seen once. Sequencing was done on a sample of PBMCs. The receptors shown here come from a woman in her forties in good health. Some clones in this sample may be carry-over from other donors' samples.

This chain uses TRBV5-1 with TRBJ2-7; 8 bases line up with TRBD1. Trimming took 4 bases from V and 6 from J; bases not matched to a gene: 12. This CDR3 spans 15 amino acids. CDR1 is SGHRS and CDR2 is YFSETQ in the germline V gene. CDR3 DNA: TGCGCCAGCAGCCCACGACAGGGGATACGTAGCGAGCAGTACTTC. Amino acids: CASSPRQGIRSEQYF.

On this clone itself: This probably arose from a read error, given a far larger clone one base away. The rearrangement links TRBV28 to TRBJ2-7, with D hard to call. This CDR3 has 13 residues. The V gene's germline CDR1 is MDHEN and CDR2 SYDVKM. Trimming removed 8 bases at V and 0 bases at J, with 11 bases between. The CDR3 coding sequence is TGTGCCAGCCAACTTTGGAGCTCCTACGAGCAGTACTTC. Protein: CASQLWSSYEQYF.

As concerns this clone: A far larger clone is a single base away, which makes a read error likely. The gene calls are TRBV9 and TRBJ1-2; 9 nucleotides match TRBD1. The CDR3 runs to 15 residues. The germline V gene encodes CDR1 SGDLS and CDR2 YYNGEE. Trimming removed 7 bases from V and 4 bases from J; junction bases left unmatched: 11. The CDR3 nucleotides are TGTGCCAGCTGCGCCGGGACAGGGCGGTCCTATGGCTACACCTTC. Its protein is CASCAGTGRSYGYTF.

J is TRBJ2-7 and V is TRBV29-1, with a weak D call TRBD2 (5 bases). Germline CDR1 and CDR2: SQVTM and ANQGSEA. V was trimmed by 3 bases and J by 2 bases, leaving 14 bases between them. This CDR3 spans 14 amino acids. In DNA form, the CDR3 reads TGCAGCGTTGAGCCCAGCCACGGGGCCTACGAGCAGTACTTC. Translation gives CSVEPSHGAYEQYF.

The V and J genes are TRBV4-1 and TRBJ2-1; 7 nucleotides match TRBD2. The CDR3 runs to 15 residues. Germline CDR1 reads MGHRA; CDR2 reads YSYEKL. Trimming removed 0 bases from V and 9 bases from J; junction bases left unmatched: 8. CDR3 in DNA: TGCGCCAGCAGCCAAGATTCTAGCGGAGCCGTTGAGCAGTTCTTC. Its protein is CASSQDSSGAVEQFF.

The chain links TRBV7-3 to TRBJ2-7, with unresolved D. The CDR3 runs to 9 residues. In germline, CDR1 is SGHTA, CDR2 FQGTGA. V gave up 6 bases and J gave up 9 bases, with 6 bases separating them. The CDR3 DNA follows: TGTGCCAGCAGTAAGGCGCAGTACTTC. Translation gives CASSKAQYF.

The V call is TRBV5-1, the J call TRBJ2-1; no reliable D call. Germline loops: CDR1 SGHRS, CDR2 YFSETQ. CDR3 length equals 15 residues. V gave up 4 bases and J gave up 5 bases, with 16 bases separating them. The CDR3 loop reads CASSPPLTKNNEQFF. The CDR3 DNA reads as TGCGCCAGCAGCCCTCCACTTACCAAAAACAATGAGCAGTTCTTC. The full variable domain, in which reference TRBV5-1 and TRBJ2-1 provide the parts outside the CDR3, is KAGVTQTPRYLIKTRGQQVTLSCSPISGHRSVSWYQQTPGQGLQFLFEYFSETQRNKGNFPGRFSGRQFSNSRSEMNVSTLELGDSALYLCASSPPLTKNNEQFFGPGTRLTVL.

The V call is TRBV10-3, the J call TRBJ1-5, with D possibly being TRBD1 (5 bases). The CDR3 consists of 15 residues. V was pared by 8 bases and J by 3 bases, with 17 bases between. CDR1 and CDR2 (germline): ENHRY, SYGVKD. The CDR3 region has the DNA TGTGCCATCGGGGCGGGGGTTAATAACAATCAGCCCCAGCATTTT. It yields the protein CAIGAGVNNNQPQHF.

The rearrangement links TRBV5-4 to TRBJ1-4; D gene unclear. Deletions cut 0 bases from V and 4 bases from J, with 10 bases between. Germline V gene lookup returns CDR1 SGHNT and CDR2 YYREEE (reference sequence). The CDR3 is 15 amino acids. The CDR3 DNA reads as TGTGCCAGCAGCTTGGGTCGCCAGAGTAATGAAAAACTGTTTTTT. This gives the protein CASSLGRQSNEKLFF.

The genes are TRBV7-2 and TRBJ1-2, with 7 bases that match TRBD1. CDR1 is SGHTA and CDR2 is FQGNSA in the germline V gene. The J segment lost 3 bases and the V segment lost 5 bases, leaving 6 bases of the junction unmatched. CDR3 length: 14 residues. The CDR3 is CASSPQTGDYGYTF. The CDR3 region has the DNA TGTGCCAGCAGCCCCCAAACAGGGGACTATGGCTACACCTTC.

This chain connects TRBV5-6 to TRBJ2-3; D is unresolved. The V end lost 3 bases, the J end lost 5 bases, and 4 bases lay between the germline ends. CDR1 is SGHDT and CDR2 is YYEEEE in the germline V gene. The CDR3 consists of 11 residues. As DNA, the CDR3 is TGTGCCAGCAGCTCCAAAGATACGCAGTATTTT. This gives the protein CASSSKDTQYF. The full variable domain, in which reference TRBV5-6 and TRBJ2-3 provide the parts outside the CDR3, is DAGVTQSPTHLIKTRGQQVTLRCSPKSGHDTVSWYQQALGQGPQFIFQYYEEEERQRGNFPDRFSGHQFPNYSSELNVNALLLGDSALYLCASSSKDTQYFGPGTRLTVL.

The chain employs TRBV11-2 and TRBJ2-7; TRBD2 might be the D (5 bases). Germline CDR1 SGHAT, CDR2 FQNNGV. The CDR3 spans 13 residues. V lost 4 bases and J 6 bases, leaving 13 bases between the germline ends. CDR3 residues: CASSSSLGSEQYF. The CDR3 bases are TGTGCCAGCAGCTCTAGCCTGGGCTCCGAGCAGTACTTC.

In its sample, this clone was seen many times. The DNA of the CDR3 is TGCGCCAGCAGTCGGGACTCCAAACCTTACAATGAGCAGTTCTTC. It codes for CASSRDSKPYNEQFF. The chain uses TRBV5-1 and TRBJ2-1; a possible D gene is TRBD2 (6 bases). Germline values: CDR1 SGHRS, CDR2 YFSETQ. Trimming pared 5 bases from V and 4 bases from J, leaving 16 bases between. The CDR3 has 15 residues.

This chain joins TRBV28 and TRBJ1-1, with D possibly TRBD1 on 6 matching bases. This CDR3 is 14 amino acids long. Trimming removed 5 bases from V and 5 bases from J, with 15 bases in between. The V gene's germline CDR1 is MDHEN and CDR2 SYDVKM. The DNA of the CDR3 is TGTGCCAGCAGTCCCAGACAGGTGGGGACTGAAGCTTTCTTT. This codes for CASSPRQVGTEAFF.

This chain connects TRBV6-4 to TRBJ2-7, with TRBD2 matching over 10 bases. The CDR3 contains 19 residues. Germline V lookup: CDR1 MRHNA, CDR2 SNTAGT. The ends lost 2 bases at V and 2 bases at J; junction bases unmatched: 15. The CDR3 loop reads CASSDVRLLAGEGTYEQYF. CDR3 DNA: TGTGCCAGCAGTGACGTTCGTCTGCTAGCGGGAGAGGGGACCTACGAGCAGTACTTC.

V and J are TRBV15 and TRBJ2-3; no clear D gene. The germline CDR1 and CDR2 sequences are LNHNV and YYDKDF (reference sequence). The CDR3 sequence is 15 residues long. Trimming shortened V by 0 bases and J by 2 bases, and 9 bases separated the two germline ends. For the CDR3, the DNA is TGTGCCACCAGCAGAGACCCGGCTAACACAGATACGCAGTATTTT. The encoded protein is CATSRDPANTDTQYF.

This chain connects TRBV7-2 to TRBJ1-1; 7 bases match TRBD1. The V segment lost 5 bases and the J segment 4 bases; nucleotides outside the gene matches: 10. Per germline, CDR1 SGHTA and CDR2 FQGNSA. The CDR3 is 15 amino acids. The CDR3 protein is CASSLPETGITEAFF. CDR3 bases: TGTGCCAGCAGCCTCCCCGAGACAGGGATCACTGAAGCTTTCTTT.

This clone was seen a handful of times. This likely stems from a read error, as it lies one base from a far larger clone. This chain links TRBV29-1 with TRBJ2-3; 11 nucleotides line up with TRBD1. CDR1 SQVTM and CDR2 ANQGSEA come from the germline V gene. CDR3 length: 15 residues. DNA of the CDR3: TGCAGCGTTGAAAGGGGGACAGGGGGTTCGGATACGCAGTGTTTT. It encodes CSVERGTGGSDTQCF.

The chain carries TRBV13 and TRBJ2-3; the match to TRBD2 covers 8 bases. V shed 2 bases and J 2 bases; nucleotides not matched to a gene: 15. CDR3 length: 19 amino acids. The germline V gene encodes CDR1 PRHDT and CDR2 FYEKMQ (reference sequence). The CDR3 region is CASSLSSAWLAGHTDTQYF. As DNA, the CDR3 is TGTGCCAGCAGCTTATCATCGGCGTGGCTAGCGGGCCACACAGATACGCAGTATTTT.

This clone was observed a single time. This rearrangement joins TRBV7-2 to TRBJ2-1, with D possibly being TRBD2 (6 bases). The CDR3 is 14 residues long. From germline, CDR1 is SGHTA and CDR2 FQGNSA. Between the trimmed V and J ends, which lost 5 bases and 1 base, there was a span of 9 bases. Here the CDR3 DNA reads TGTGCCAGCAGCCCGGGGACTTCCTACAATGAGCAGTTCTTC. Translated: CASSPGTSYNEQFF.

V usage is TRBV5-1 and J usage is TRBJ2-3, with D perhaps given as TRBD1 or TRBD2 (5 bases each). The CDR3 totals 13 residues. V lost 5 bases, J lost 8 bases, and 15 bases lay in between. Germline V lookup: CDR1 SGHRS, CDR2 YFSETQ. The CDR3 sequence is CASRDAERGTQYF. DNA for the CDR3: TGCGCCAGCAGGGACGCTGAGAGGGGTACGCAGTATTTT.